These 3 T cell receptor beta chains came from one sample sequenced in a study of shared clonotypes between healthy human individuals. Only in-frame clones appear in the TCRdb table, and some are missing; sequencing was by immunoSEQ multiplex PCR. The repertoire has over 1.4 million clones, around 97% of them found once; the top ten carry 0.95% to 1.5%. The sample consisted of naive CD4+ T cells sorted from blood. Sample subset: CD45RA+ positively selected. Every receptor here comes from a man aged 25 to 40 in good health.

Here the CDR3 reads CASSLGVAGVVYEQFF. CDR3 DNA sequence: TGTGCCAGCAGTTTAGGGGTAGCGGGAGTGGTATATGAGCAGTTCTTC. This chain connects TRBV28 to TRBJ2-1, with 9 positions matching TRBD2. There are 16 residues in the CDR3. V was clipped by 2 bases and J by 8 bases; unmatched bases: 10. From germline, CDR1 is MDHEN and CDR2 SYDVKM.

The chain carries TRBV6-5 and TRBJ2-7; D uncertain. The CDR3 consists of 12 residues. Germline V lookup: CDR1 MNHEY, CDR2 SVGAGI. Trimming took 7 bases from V and 6 from J, leaving 13 bases between them. As DNA, the CDR3 is TGTGCCAGCACCGTGTTTTATGCCGAGCAGTACTTC. The encoded protein is CASTVFYAEQYF.

J is TRBJ2-4 and V is TRBV27; 8 bases line up with TRBD1. Germline V gene lookup returns CDR1 MNHEY and CDR2 SMNVEV (reference sequence). V lost 2 bases to trimming and J lost 2 bases; unmatched junction nucleotides: 5. The CDR3 length is 16 residues. This CDR3 reads CASSLGQGEPKNIQYF. CDR3 coding DNA: TGTGCCAGCAGTTTAGGACAGGGCGAACCCAAAAACATTCAGTACTTC.